This T cell receptor (beta chain) came from a study of memory CD4+ T cells and cytomegalovirus serostatus. The V end was cut by 5 bases, the J end by 8 bases, with 10 bases between. In germline, CDR1 is LNHDA, CDR2 SQIVND (reference sequence). This CDR3 is 12 amino acids long. A note on this clone: What it recognizes is unknown.

Sequencing used immunoSEQ multiplex PCR; TCRdb keeps in-frame clones, though not all of them. Altogether approximately 61,000 clones are present, 82% being singletons, with the ten largest covering roughly 0.88%. Whole-study findings and limits: The CMV-associated TCR signature appears largely within the CD4+ memory repertoire. CMV serostatus prediction reached median AUC 0.95, or 0.91 with US-trained model.

The sort gate was single viable CD3+CD4+CD8-CD45RO+ cells for memory CD4+ T cells. Serostatus was set by detecting CMV pp150, pp28, p38, p52 IgG. This chain links TRBV19 with TRBJ2-1; D call uncertain. Sequencing was carried out using memory CD4+ T cells from blood. This clonotype originated in an adult in good health and CMV-seronegative. The CDR3 reads CASSQIWDEQFF. As DNA, the CDR3 is TGTGCCAGTAGTCAAATTTGGGATGAGCAGTTCTTC.